These 5 T cell receptor beta chains share one sample of origin, sequenced in a study of shared clonotypes between healthy human individuals (dated by TCRdb to the early 2020s). The protocol used for the library was the immunoSEQ multiplex PCR assay. TCRdb stores this immuneACCESS table with in-frame sequences only. Part of the clones is absent; in the studies checked, under half of the shortfall reflects unresolved V genes, and no reason is known for the rest. Within this sample are 2 million to 2.5 million clones, with 90% to 95% of them counted one time only. Clones ranked in the top ten supply around 0.4% of the sample. The material sequenced was naive CD4+ T cells from PBMCs. The meaning of the sample's cell subset or site label: CD45RA+ positively selected. The origin of the receptors is a man between 18 and 29 years old in good health. Some clones in this sample may be carry-over from other donors' samples.

Turning to this clone: One end of the junction fails to match germline, which may point to a read error. This sequence joins TRBV6-8 and TRBJ2-7, with D tentatively TRBD1 (6 bases). The CDR3 contains 13 residues. From germline, CDR1 is MNHGY and CDR2 SAAAGT. CDR3 region: CASSRNFSPQGLF. CDR3 bases: TGTGCCAGCAGCCGCAACTTTTCACCGCAGGGGCTGTTC.

This chain uses TRBV29-1 with TRBJ2-5; a weak D match, TRBD1 (6 bases). The CDR3 runs to 14 residues. Trimming stripped 6 bases from V and 1 base from J, with 15 bases between. In germline, CDR1 is SQVTM, CDR2 ANQGSEA. CDR3 sequence reads: CSVGTRTLQETQYF. The DNA of the CDR3 is TGCAGCGTCGGGACAAGGACTCTCCAAGAGACCCAGTACTTC.

The chain joins TRBV6-1 to TRBJ2-2; 7 bases are a match to TRBD2. Losses at the gene ends were 3 bases for V and 2 bases for J; bases not matched to a gene: 6. Germline V gene sequence: CDR1 MNHNS, CDR2 SASEGT. The CDR3 has 16 residues. For the CDR3, the DNA is TGTGCCAGCAGTGACGTGGGACTACAAAACACCGGGGAGCTGTTTTTT. It yields the protein CASSDVGLQNTGELFF.

The chain employs TRBV18 and TRBJ2-6; D not resolved. There are 16 residues in the CDR3. The germline V gene has CDR1 KGHSH and CDR2 LQKENI. Deletions cut 3 bases from V and 0 bases from J, with 9 bases between. The CDR3 coding sequence is TGTGCCAGCTCACCCGATATTAGCTCTGGGGCCAACGTCCTGACTTTC. It translates to CASSPDISSGANVLTF.

In regard to this clone: This specimen includes other DNA sequences encoding the same CDR3. This rearrangement joins TRBV5-1 to TRBJ2-5, with TRBD2 as a possible D gene (5 bases). Germline-derived CDR1 and CDR2 are SGHRS and YFSETQ. This CDR3 contains 14 residues. The ends were cut back, 1 base at V and 4 bases at J, with 11 bases in the middle. CDR3 amino acids: CASSLFGEGETQYF. The CDR3 coding sequence is TGCGCCAGCAGCTTGTTCGGGGAAGGAGAGACCCAGTACTTC.